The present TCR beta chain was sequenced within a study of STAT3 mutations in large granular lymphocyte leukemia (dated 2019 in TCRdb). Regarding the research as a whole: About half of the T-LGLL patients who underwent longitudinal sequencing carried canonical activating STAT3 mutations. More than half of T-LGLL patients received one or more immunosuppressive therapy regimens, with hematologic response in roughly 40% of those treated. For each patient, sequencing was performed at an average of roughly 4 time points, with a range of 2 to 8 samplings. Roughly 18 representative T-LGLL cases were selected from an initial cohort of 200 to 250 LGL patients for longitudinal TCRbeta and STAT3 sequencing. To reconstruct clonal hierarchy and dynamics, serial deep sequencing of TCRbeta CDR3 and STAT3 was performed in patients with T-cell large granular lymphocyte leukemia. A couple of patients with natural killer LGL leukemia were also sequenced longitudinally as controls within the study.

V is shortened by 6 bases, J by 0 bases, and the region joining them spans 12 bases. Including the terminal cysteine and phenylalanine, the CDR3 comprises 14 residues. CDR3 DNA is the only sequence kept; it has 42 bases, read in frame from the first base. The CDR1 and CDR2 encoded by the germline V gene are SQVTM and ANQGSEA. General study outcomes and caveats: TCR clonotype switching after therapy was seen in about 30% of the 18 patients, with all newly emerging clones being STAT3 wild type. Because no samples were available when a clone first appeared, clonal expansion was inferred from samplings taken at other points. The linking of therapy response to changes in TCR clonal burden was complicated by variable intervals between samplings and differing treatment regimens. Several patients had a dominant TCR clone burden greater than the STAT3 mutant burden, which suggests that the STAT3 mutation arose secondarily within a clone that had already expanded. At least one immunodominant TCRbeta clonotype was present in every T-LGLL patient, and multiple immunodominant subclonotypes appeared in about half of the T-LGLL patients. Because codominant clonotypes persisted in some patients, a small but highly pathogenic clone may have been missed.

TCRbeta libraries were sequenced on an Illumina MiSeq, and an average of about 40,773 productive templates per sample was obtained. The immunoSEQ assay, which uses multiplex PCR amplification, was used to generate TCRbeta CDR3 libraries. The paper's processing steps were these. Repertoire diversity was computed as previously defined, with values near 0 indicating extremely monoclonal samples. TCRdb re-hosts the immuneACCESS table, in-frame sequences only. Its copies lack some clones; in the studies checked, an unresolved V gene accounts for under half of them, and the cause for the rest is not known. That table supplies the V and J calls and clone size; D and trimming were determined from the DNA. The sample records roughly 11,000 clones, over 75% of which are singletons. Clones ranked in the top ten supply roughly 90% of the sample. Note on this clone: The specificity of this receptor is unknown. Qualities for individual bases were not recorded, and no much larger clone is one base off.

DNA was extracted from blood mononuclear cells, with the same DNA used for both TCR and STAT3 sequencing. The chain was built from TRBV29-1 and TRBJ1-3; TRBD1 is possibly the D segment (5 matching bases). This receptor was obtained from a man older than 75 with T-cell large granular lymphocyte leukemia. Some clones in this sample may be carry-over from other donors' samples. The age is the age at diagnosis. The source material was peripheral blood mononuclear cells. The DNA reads TGCAGCGTGGGAGGGACGGGCTCTGGAAACACCATATATTTT. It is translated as CSVGGTGSGNTIYF.